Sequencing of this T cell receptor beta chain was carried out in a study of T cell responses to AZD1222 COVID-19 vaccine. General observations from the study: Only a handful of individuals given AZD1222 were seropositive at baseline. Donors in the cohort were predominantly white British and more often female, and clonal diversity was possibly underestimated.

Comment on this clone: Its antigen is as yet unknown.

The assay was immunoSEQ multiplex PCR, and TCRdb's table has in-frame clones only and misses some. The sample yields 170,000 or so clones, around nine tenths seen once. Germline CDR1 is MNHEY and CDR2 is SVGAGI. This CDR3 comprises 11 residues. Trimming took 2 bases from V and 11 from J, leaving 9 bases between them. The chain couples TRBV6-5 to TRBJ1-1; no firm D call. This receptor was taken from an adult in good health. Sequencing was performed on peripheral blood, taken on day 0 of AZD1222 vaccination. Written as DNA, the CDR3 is TGTGCCAGCAGTTACGGAAAAGGGGCTTTCTTT. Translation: CASSYGKGAFF.